These 4 T cell receptor beta chains share one sample of origin, sequenced in a study of T-cell memory formation after mild COVID-19. Using its own MiXCR run on the 5' RACE reads, TCRdb lists one record per CDR3 protein. The sample yields about 430,000 distinct CDR3 sequences, roughly 18% seen once. The sample comprised PBMCs or a T cell subset sorted from them (not recorded which). The source is a young man who had mild COVID-19 (a few samples of this study predate the infection). Cell type and time point are not known.

This chain connects TRBV6-1 to TRBJ2-3; D perhaps matches TRBD2 (6 bases). The CDR3 consists of 17 residues. The V gene lost 5 bases and the J gene lost 0 bases, with 18 bases spanning the gap. CDR1 and CDR2 from the germline V gene are MNHNS and SASEGT. The CDR3 loop reads CASSHRGEAVSTDTQYF. As DNA, the CDR3 is TGTGCCAGCAGTCACCGCGGGGAGGCAGTGAGCACAGATACGCAGTATTTT.

The gene calls are TRBV29-1 and TRBJ1-2; D gene ambiguous. Between the trimmed V and J ends, which lost 7 bases and 1 base, there was a span of 19 bases. Germline V lookup: CDR1 SQVTM, CDR2 ANQGSEA. The CDR3 length is 15 residues. The CDR3 loop reads CSAIAASSDNYGYTF. In DNA, the CDR3 is TGCAGCGCCATAGCTGCTTCTTCGGATAACTATGGCTACACCTTC.

The V call is TRBV5-5, the J call TRBJ1-4; D may be TRBD1 (5 bases). V was pared by 3 bases and J by 4 bases, with 16 bases between. The CDR3 covers 16 residues. Germline CDR1 reads SGHKS; CDR2 reads YYEKEE (reference sequence). CDR3 sequence: CASSSDSDRLNEKLFF. DNA for the CDR3: TGTGCCAGCAGCTCGGACTCCGACAGACTTAATGAAAAACTGTTTTTT.

The CDR3 DNA sequence: TGTGCCAGCAGTTACTCGGCGGGGGCTGGGGAGCCCCAGCATTTT. Amino acid sequence: CASSYSAGAGEPQHF. The rearrangement uses TRBV6-6 and TRBJ1-5; a weak D match, TRBD1 (6 bases). Germline V gene sequence: CDR1 MNHNY, CDR2 SVGAGI (reference sequence). V dropped 0 bases and J dropped 8 bases, with 14 bases sitting between them. The CDR3 sequence is 15 residues long.